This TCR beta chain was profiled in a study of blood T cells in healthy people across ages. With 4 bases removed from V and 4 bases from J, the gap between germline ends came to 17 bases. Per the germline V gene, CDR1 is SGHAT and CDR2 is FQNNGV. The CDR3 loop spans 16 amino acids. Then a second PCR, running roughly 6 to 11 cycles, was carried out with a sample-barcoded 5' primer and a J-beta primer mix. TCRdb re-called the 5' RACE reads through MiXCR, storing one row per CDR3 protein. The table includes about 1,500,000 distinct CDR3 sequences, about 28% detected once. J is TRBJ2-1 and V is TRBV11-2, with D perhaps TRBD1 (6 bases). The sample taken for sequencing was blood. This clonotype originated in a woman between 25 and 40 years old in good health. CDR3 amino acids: CASSWRGTNTYNEQFF. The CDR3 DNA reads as TGTGCCAGCAGCTGGCGTGGGACAAACACTTACAATGAGCAGTTCTTC.